Listed below are T cell receptor beta chains from one sample, sequenced in a study of T-cell reconstitution after alpha-beta-depleted transplantation in children. TCRdb re-analysed the PCR reads in MiXCR, keeping a single row per CDR3 protein. The sample carries some 830,000 distinct CDR3 sequences, roughly 15% recorded once. The specimen comprised PBMCs, mostly from graft donor cells, sampled 360 days after TCRalphabeta/CD19-depleted stem cell transplant. These receptors were collected from a male patient under 18 who had a stem cell transplant for acute lymphoblastic leukemia, so the T cells may come from the graft donor. Both conserved end residues are part of each CDR3. Size is omitted from some rows. Given values are once, few, many or a class for expanded clones.

>.|TRBJ2-1|TRBV27
CASSSDRGRYNEQFF
>few|TRBJ2-2|TRBV10-2
CASSESGLAFGELFF
>few|TRBJ2-7|TRBV4-1
CASSRGLAGSSYEQYF
>.|TRBJ1-2|TRBV15
CATSGGRAGGNYGYTF
>.|TRBJ2-3|TRBV24-1
CATSDGRGVSTDTQYF
>many|TRBJ2-1|TRBV5-1
CASSLDDNEQFF
>many|TRBJ2-3|TRBV5-1
CASRLTSGITDTQYF
>.|TRBJ2-2|TRBV12-3/TRBV12-4
CASSDGLSNTGELFF
>.|TRBJ2-1|TRBV20-1
CCARGGGQFFGNEQFF
>many|TRBJ2-5|TRBV12-3/TRBV12-4
CASSAGLRGETQYF
>.|TRBJ2-5|TRBV7-9
CASSFLGWETQYF
>many|TRBJ2-7|TRBV6-5
CASSYGDRASEQYF
>.|TRBJ1-2|TRBV29-1
CSVEGAGGGYTF
>few|TRBJ1-2|TRBV4-1
CASSQDADRELYGYTF
>few|TRBJ1-1|TRBV7-8
CASSLGDLTPNTEAFF
>.|TRBJ2-5|TRBV2
CASSEPGLEETQYF